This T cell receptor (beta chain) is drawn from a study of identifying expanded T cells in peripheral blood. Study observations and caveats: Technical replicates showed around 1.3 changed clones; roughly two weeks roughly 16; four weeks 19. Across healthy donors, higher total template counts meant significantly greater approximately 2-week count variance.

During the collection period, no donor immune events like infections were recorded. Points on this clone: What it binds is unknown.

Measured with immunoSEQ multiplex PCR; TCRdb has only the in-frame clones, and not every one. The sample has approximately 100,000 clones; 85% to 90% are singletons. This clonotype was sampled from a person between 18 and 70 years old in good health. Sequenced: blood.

The CDR3 nucleotides are TGTGCCAGTAGTATAGATTCGGCCACTGAAGCTTTCTTT. This gives the protein CASSIDSATEAFF. The V gene is TRBV19, the J gene TRBJ1-1; D gene ambiguous. The CDR3 loop spans 13 amino acids. Trimming shortened V by 0 bases and J by 4 bases, and 6 bases separated the two germline ends. The germline V gene encodes CDR1 LNHDA and CDR2 SQIVND (reference sequence).